These T cell receptor beta chains were read from a single sample in a study of beta chain features in type 1 diabetes. Assay: immunoSEQ multiplex PCR; the TCRdb copy retains only in-frame clones and omits some. The sample lists a few hundred thousand clones; about 11% were seen once. The source material was naive CD4+ T cells from blood. Receptor source: a man younger than 45 with type 1 diabetes. CDR3s include the opening cysteine and the closing phenylalanine or tryptophan. Each record gives: CDR3 length, V gene, clone size, D gene, J gene, CDR3 DNA, CDR3 protein. A D gene is named only where the DNA matches it firmly. The size field is filled for only some rows; it gives once, few, many or a size class.

length: 14
V: TRBV28
size: few
D: TRBD1
J: TRBJ1-2
DNA: TGTGCCAGCAGTTTACCTCAGGGGGCGAAGGGCTACACCTTC
CDR3: CASSLPQGAKGYTF

length: 16
V: TRBV7-2
size: .
D: TRBD1
J: TRBJ2-2
DNA: TGTGCCAGCAGCTTAGAGGGGGCCAGTGAGACCGGGGAGCTGTTTTTT
CDR3: CASSLEGASETGELFF

length: 14
V: TRBV28
size: .
D: TRBD2
J: TRBJ2-1
DNA: TGTGCCAGCAGTCTCCTAGCGGGGGACAATGAGCAGTTCTTC
CDR3: CASSLLAGDNEQFF

length: 14
V: TRBV7-8
size: .
D: .
J: TRBJ2-7
DNA: TGTGCCAGCAGCTTAGTCATGAGTACCTACGAGCAGTACTTC
CDR3: CASSLVMSTYEQYF

length: 15
V: TRBV18
size: .
D: .
J: TRBJ1-6
DNA: TGTGCCAGCTCAGATACAGGGTCTGGGAATTCACCCCTCCACTTT
CDR3: CASSDTGSGNSPLHF

length: 14
V: TRBV28
size: .
D: .
J: TRBJ1-6
DNA: TGTGCCAGCATGCGGTGGGGGGATAATTCACCCCTCCACTTT
CDR3: CASMRWGDNSPLHF

length: 14
V: TRBV7-3
size: .
D: .
J: TRBJ1-4
DNA: TGTGCCAGCAGCCCCGGGGGAAACACCCAAAAACTGTTTTTT
CDR3: CASSPGGNTQKLFF

length: 15
V: TRBV6-5
size: .
D: .
J: TRBJ1-5
DNA: TGTGCCAGCAGTTATGACGGGACACCTAATCAGCCCCAGCATTTT
CDR3: CASSYDGTPNQPQHF

length: 14
V: TRBV9
size: few
D: TRBD2
J: TRBJ2-3
DNA: TGTGCCAGCAGCCCAGGGACTAGGCCAGATACGCAGTATTTT
CDR3: CASSPGTRPDTQYF

length: 16
V: TRBV7-2
size: few
D: .
J: TRBJ2-7
DNA: TGTGCCAGCAGCTTATGGGGCGGGGCCAACTCCTACGAGCAGTACTTC
CDR3: CASSLWGGANSYEQYF

length: 16
V: TRBV30
size: few
D: TRBD1
J: TRBJ2-1
DNA: TGTGCCTGGAGACAAACAGGGGTACTTTACTACAATGAGCAGTTCTTC
CDR3: CAWRQTGVLYYNEQFF

length: 14
V: TRBV6-5
size: .
D: TRBD1
J: TRBJ2-3
DNA: TGTGCCAGCAGATTGACAGGGCTCGGAGATACGCAGTATTTT
CDR3: CASRLTGLGDTQYF

length: 15
V: TRBV4-1
size: .
D: TRBD1
J: TRBJ2-5
DNA: TGCGCCAGCAGCCAACCCAGGGGGCGTGGAGAGACCCAGTACTTC
CDR3: CASSQPRGRGETQYF

length: 11
V: TRBV28
size: .
D: .
J: TRBJ2-5
DNA: TGTGCCAGCAGTCGGCAAGAGACCCAGTACTTC
CDR3: CASSRQETQYF

length: 13
V: TRBV5-1
size: .
D: TRBD2
J: TRBJ2-5
DNA: TGCGCCAGCAGCTTGGAGCGGGGAGAGACCCAGTACTTC
CDR3: CASSLERGETQYF

length: 13
V: TRBV6-6
size: .
D: TRBD2
J: TRBJ2-1
DNA: TGTGCCAGCAATCGATCCGGGACTAGGGCTCAGTTCTTC
CDR3: CASNRSGTRAQFF

length: 15
V: TRBV2
size: .
D: .
J: TRBJ2-5
DNA: TGTGCCAGCAACCTACAAGGACAGGGAGGGGAGACCCAGTACTTC
CDR3: CASNLQGQGGETQYF